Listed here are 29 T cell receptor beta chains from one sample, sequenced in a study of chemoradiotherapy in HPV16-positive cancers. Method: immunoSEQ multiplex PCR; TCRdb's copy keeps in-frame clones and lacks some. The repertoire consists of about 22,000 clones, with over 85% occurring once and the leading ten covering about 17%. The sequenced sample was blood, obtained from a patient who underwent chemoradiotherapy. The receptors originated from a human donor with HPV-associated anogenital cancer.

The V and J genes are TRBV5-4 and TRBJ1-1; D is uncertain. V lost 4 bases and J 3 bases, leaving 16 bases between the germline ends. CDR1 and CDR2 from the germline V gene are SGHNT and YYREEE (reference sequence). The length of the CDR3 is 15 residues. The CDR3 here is CASSPDPWGYTEAFF. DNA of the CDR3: TGTGCCAGCAGCCCAGATCCGTGGGGATACACTGAAGCTTTCTTT. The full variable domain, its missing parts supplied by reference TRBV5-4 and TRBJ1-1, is ETGVTQSPTHLIKTRGQQVTLRCSSQSGHNTVSWYQQALGQGPQFIFQYYREEENGRGNFPPRFSGLQFPNYSSELNVNALELDDSALYLCASSPDPWGYTEAFFGQGTRLTVV.

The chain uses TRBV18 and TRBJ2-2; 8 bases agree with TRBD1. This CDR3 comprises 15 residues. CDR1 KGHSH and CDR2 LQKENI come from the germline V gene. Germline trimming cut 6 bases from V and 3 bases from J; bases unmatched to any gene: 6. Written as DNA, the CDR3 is TGTGCCAGCTCTCCCGGGACAGGAGACACCGGGGAGCTGTTTTTT. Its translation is CASSPGTGDTGELFF.

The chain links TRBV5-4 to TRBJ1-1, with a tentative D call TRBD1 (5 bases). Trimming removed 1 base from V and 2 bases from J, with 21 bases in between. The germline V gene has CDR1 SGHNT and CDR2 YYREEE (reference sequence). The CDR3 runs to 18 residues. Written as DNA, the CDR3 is TGTGCCAGCAGCTTGTCTCCCGCGGTGGGCGGGACTAACACTGAAGCTTTCTTT. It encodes CASSLSPAVGGTNTEAFF.

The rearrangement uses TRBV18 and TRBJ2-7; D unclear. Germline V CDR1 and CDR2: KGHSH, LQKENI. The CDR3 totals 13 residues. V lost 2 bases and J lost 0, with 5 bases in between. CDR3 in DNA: TGTGCCAGCTCACCAGCCCCCTCCTACGAGCAGTACTTC. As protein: CASSPAPSYEQYF.

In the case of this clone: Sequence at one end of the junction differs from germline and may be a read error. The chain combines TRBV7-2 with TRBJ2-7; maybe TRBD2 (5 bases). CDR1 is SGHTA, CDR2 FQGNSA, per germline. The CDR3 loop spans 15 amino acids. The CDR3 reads CASNLESGSSYEQYF. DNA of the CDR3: TGTGCCAGCAACTTAGAGTCGGGAAGCTCCTACGAGCAGTACTTC.

The DNA for the CDR3 is TGTGCCAGCAGTGAGAAACAATCTCTCCTGGGTGGCCGCTACACCTTC. Translating it yields CASSEKQSLLGGRYTF. V and J are TRBV6-1 and TRBJ1-2; D not certain. CDR1 is MNHNS, CDR2 SASEGT, per germline. CDR3 length equals 16 residues. Trimming took off 3 bases at V and 9 bases at J, with 23 bases between the two ends.

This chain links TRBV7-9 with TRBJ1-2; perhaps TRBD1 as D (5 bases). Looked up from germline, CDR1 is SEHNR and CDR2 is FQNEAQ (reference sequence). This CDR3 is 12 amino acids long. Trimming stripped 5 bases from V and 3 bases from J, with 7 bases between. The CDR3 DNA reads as TGTGCCAGCAGCAGGGGAGACTATGGCTACACCTTC. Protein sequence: CASSRGDYGYTF. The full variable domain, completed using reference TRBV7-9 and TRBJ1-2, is DTGVSQNPRHKITKRGQNVTFRCDPISEHNRLYWYRQTLGQGPEFLTYFQNEAQLEKSRLLSDRFSAERPKGSFSTLEIQRTEQGDSAMYLCASSRGDYGYTFGSGTRLTVV.

The CDR3 here is CASSLVKGRDGYTF. The CDR3 nucleotides are TGTGCCAGCAGCTTAGTAAAGGGTCGGGATGGCTACACCTTC. The rearrangement uses TRBV7-9 and TRBJ1-2; no reliable D call. Germline values: CDR1 SEHNR, CDR2 FQNEAQ (reference sequence). V was clipped by 1 base and J by 6 bases, with 12 bases between them. The CDR3 contains 14 residues.

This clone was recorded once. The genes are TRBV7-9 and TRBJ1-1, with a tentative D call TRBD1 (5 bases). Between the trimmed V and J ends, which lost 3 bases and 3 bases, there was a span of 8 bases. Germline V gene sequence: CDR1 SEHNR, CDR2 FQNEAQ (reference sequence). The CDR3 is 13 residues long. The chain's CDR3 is CASSFGGDTEAFF. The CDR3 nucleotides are TGTGCCAGCAGCTTTGGGGGGGACACTGAAGCTTTCTTT.

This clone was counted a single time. This CDR3 is CASSLTYGNTIYF. The CDR3 DNA sequence: TGTGCCAGCAGCCTCACATATGGAAACACCATATATTTT. The chain uses TRBV7-9 and TRBJ1-3, with D uncertain. With 5 bases removed from V and 3 bases from J, the gap between germline ends came to 8 bases. The CDR3 runs to 13 residues. Germline CDR1 reads SEHNR; CDR2 reads FQNEAQ (reference sequence).

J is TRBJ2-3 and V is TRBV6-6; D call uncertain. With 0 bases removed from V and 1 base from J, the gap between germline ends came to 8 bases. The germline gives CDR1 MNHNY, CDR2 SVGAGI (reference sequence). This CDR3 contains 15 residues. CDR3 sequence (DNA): TGTGCCAGCAGTTACTCGGGTGTCGGCACAGATACGCAGTATTTT. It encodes CASSYSGVGTDTQYF.

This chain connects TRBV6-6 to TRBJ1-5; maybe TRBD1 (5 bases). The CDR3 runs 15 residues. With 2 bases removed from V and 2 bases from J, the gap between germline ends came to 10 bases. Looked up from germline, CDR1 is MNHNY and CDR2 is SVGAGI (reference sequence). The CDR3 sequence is CASSYDVGGNQPQHF. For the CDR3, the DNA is TGTGCCAGCAGTTACGATGTAGGGGGCAATCAGCCCCAGCATTTT.

CDR3 sequence: CASSEQGFPYEQYF. CDR3 nucleotides: TGCGCCAGCAGCGAACAGGGGTTCCCCTACGAGCAGTACTTC. The chain combines TRBV4-1 with TRBJ2-7; 7 nucleotides agree with TRBD1. The CDR3 runs 14 residues. J was trimmed by 2 bases and V by 5 bases; bases with no gene match: 6. The V gene's germline CDR1 is MGHRA and CDR2 YSYEKL.

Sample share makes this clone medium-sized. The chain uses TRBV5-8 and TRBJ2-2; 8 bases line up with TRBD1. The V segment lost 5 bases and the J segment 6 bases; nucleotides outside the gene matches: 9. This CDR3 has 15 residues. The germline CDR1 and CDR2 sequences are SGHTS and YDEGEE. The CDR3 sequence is CASRPRGRDAGELFF. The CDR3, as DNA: TGTGCCAGCAGACCCAGGGGGCGCGATGCCGGGGAGCTGTTTTTT.

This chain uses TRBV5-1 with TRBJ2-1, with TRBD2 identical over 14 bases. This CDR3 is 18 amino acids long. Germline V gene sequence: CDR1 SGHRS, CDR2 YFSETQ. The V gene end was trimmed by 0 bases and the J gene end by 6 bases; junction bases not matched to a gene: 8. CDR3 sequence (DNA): TGCGCCAGCAGCTTGGCAGGGACTAGCGGGAGCGGCGGCAATGAGCAGTTCTTC. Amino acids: CASSLAGTSGSGGNEQFF.

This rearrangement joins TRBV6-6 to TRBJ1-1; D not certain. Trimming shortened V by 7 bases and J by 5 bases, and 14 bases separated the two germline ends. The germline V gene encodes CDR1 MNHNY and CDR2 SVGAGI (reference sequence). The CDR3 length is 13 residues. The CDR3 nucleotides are TGTGCCAGCACCAATGGTAGGGAAACTGAAGCTTTCTTT. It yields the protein CASTNGRETEAFF.

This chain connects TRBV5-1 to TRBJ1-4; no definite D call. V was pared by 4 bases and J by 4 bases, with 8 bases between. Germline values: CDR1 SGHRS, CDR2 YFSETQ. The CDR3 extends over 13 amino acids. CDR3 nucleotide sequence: TGCGCCAGCAGCCGCGGGTTTAATGAAAAACTGTTTTTT. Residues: CASSRGFNEKLFF.

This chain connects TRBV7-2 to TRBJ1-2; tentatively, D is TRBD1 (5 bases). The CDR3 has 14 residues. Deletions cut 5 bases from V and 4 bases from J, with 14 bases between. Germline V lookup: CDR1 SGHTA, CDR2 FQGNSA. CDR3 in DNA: TGTGCCAGCAGCACCGAACAGGATCTCTATGGCTACACCTTC. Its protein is CASSTEQDLYGYTF.

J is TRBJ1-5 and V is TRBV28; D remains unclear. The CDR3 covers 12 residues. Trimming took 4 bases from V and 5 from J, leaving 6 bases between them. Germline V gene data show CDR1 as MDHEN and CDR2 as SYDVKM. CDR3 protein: CASSSSHQPQHF. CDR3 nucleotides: TGTGCCAGCAGTTCGAGCCATCAGCCCCAGCATTTT.

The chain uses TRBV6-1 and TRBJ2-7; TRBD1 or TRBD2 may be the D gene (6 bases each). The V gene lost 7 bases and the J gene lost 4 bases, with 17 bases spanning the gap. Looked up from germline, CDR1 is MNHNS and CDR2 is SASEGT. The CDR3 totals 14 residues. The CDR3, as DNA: TGTGCCAGCACCCCCGTGGGGGGCCCTTACGAGCAGTACTTC. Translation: CASTPVGGPYEQYF.

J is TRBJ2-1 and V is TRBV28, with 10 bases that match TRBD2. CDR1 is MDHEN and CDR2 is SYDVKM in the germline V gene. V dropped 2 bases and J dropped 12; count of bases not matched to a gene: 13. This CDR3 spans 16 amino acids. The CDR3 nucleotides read TGTGCCAGCAGTTTACCTAGCGGGAGATTCACACCAGGGCAGTTCTTC. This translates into CASSLPSGRFTPGQFF.

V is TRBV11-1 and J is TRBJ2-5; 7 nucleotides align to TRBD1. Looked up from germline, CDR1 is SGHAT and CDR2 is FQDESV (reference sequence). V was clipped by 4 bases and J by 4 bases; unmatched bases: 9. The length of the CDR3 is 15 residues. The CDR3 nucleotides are TGTGCCAGCAGCTACACAGGGGAAAAAGTAGAGACCCAGTACTTC. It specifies CASSYTGEKVETQYF.

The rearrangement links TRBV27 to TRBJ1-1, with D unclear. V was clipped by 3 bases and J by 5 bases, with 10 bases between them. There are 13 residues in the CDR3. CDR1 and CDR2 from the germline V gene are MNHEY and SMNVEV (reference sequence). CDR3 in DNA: TGTGCCAGCAGTTTTTCCAGCAGAACTGAAGCTTTCTTT. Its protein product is CASSFSSRTEAFF.

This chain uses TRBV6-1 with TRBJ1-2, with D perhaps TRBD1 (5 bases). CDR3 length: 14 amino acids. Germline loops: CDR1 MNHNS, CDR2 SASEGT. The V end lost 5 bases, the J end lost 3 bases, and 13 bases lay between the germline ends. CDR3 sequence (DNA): TGTGCCAGCAGTAACCCCGGGGCCCACTATGGCTACACCTTC. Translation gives CASSNPGAHYGYTF.

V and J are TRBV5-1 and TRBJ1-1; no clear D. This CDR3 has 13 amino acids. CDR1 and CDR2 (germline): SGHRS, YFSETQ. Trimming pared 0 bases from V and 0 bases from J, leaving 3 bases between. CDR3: CASSLGVNTEAFF. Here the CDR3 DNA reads TGCGCCAGCAGCTTGGGGGTGAACACTGAAGCTTTCTTT.

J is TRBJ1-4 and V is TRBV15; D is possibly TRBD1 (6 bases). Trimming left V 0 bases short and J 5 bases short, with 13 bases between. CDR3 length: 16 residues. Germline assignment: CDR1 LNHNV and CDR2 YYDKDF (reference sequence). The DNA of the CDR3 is TGTGCCACCAGCAGAGAGGGGGCGTTCCGCAATGAAAAACTGTTTTTT. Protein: CATSREGAFRNEKLFF.

In DNA, the CDR3 is TGTGCCACTGCTGAGGTAAAGGGACGACTTCGCGATGAGCAGTTCTTC. Amino acid sequence: CATAEVKGRLRDEQFF. The chain links TRBV10-3 to TRBJ2-1; D may correspond to TRBD1 or TRBD2 (5 bases each). V lost 10 bases to trimming and J lost 8 bases, with 27 bases between them. CDR1 and CDR2 (germline): ENHRY, SYGVKD. The CDR3 is 16 residues long.

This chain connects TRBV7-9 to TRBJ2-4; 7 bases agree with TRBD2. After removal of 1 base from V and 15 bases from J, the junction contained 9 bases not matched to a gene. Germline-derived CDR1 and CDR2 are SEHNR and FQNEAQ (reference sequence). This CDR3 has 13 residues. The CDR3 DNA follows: TGTGCCAGCAGCTTAGATCGGGGGGACCCGAGGTACTTC. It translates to CASSLDRGDPRYF.

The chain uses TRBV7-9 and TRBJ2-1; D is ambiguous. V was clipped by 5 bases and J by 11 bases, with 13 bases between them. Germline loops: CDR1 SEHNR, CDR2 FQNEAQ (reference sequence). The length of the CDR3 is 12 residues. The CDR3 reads CASSPETRKQFF. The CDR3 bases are TGTGCCAGCAGCCCCGAAACCCGCAAGCAGTTCTTC.